This T cell receptor beta chain was found in a study of tumor and adjacent non-tumor tissue in lung cancer (dated by TCRdb to 2017 to 2018). Looking at the study overall: By cancer type, the cohort comprised 12 adenocarcinoma patients, a couple of squamous cell carcinoma patients and 1 small cell lung cancer patient. Among the 15 or so patients, ages ranged from roughly 31 to 80 years, approximately ten were men and 5 were women, and disease was TNM stage I to III. Sequencing generated a total of 120 million or so productive TCRbeta reads, averaging around 4 million reads per sample. The study compared bulk TCRbeta repertoires from lung tumor tissue and matched distant non-tumor lung tissue of under 16 lung cancer patients. TCRbeta CDR3 sequencing was performed on 25 to 30 paired specimens, with one tumor sample and one normal lung sample collected per patient.

This clonotype showed up just once. This clone's antigen is unknown. A much larger clone is a single base away; this may be a read error. Study-level results and caveats: Tumor tissue showed significantly higher TCR diversity (inverse Simpson) than normal lung tissue, at around 460 vs 160 (P = 0.0075, Mann-Whitney U test). Only about 15 patients were in the cohort, and the authors stated that larger samples and more detailed clinical data are needed. Neither the sequencing platform nor unique molecular identifiers are mentioned in the methods. TCR diversity was significantly higher in younger patients, and higher tumor TCR diversity was associated with shorter overall and disease-free survival. The top 100 clones made up a significantly larger cumulative share of the repertoire in normal lung than in tumor tissue. Because peripheral blood was not sequenced, blood TCRbeta repertoires in the lung cancer patients of the study were not examined.

From the cysteine up to the phenylalanine, the CDR3 has a length of 15 residues. CDR3 DNA only is kept here, 45 bases in frame from base 1. CDR1 and CDR2 were assigned from the germline V gene as SGHAT and FQNNGV. RNA was isolated from bulk, unsorted tissue, and RNA quality was assessed with a NanoDrop ND-1000 and an Agilent 2100. Normal lung samples were distant non-tumor tissue taken more than 3 cm from the tumor edge. All donors had newly diagnosed lung cancer, had not received prior chemotherapy, and were admitted for thoracic surgery in China between August and November 2014. Patients with previous radiotherapy or chemotherapy, or with another concurrent cancer, were excluded from the study. Pieces of surgical tissue measuring roughly 1-2.3 cm3 were kept in RNAlater solution and stored at -80 degrees C until use. The library was made by multiplex PCR. Sequencing was carried out with an Illumina HiSeq 2500. TCRbeta libraries were constructed through three rounds of nested PCR with primers (Table S4) according to protocols modified from ARM-PCR. Before sequencing, PCR products of 200-500 bp were cut from the gel and purified using the QIAquick gel extraction kit. The paper's processing steps were these. Trimmomatic was used to clean the reads, FLASH was used to merge the reads into complete CDR3 sequences, and MiTCR was used to assign the reads to V(D)J germline segments. Clonal diversity was computed as the inverse Simpson's index with VDJtools. A read counted as productive if the sequence was in-frame and lacked a premature stop codon. TCRdb ran its own pipeline on the public reads, namely fastp trimming at Q25 and MiXCR clone calling, and kept in-frame beta chains. Each record represents a unique CDR3 protein, reported with the most common genes and DNA among its rows. TCRdb, not the original authors, processed these V and J calls. Recorded for this sample are about 60,000 distinct CDR3 sequences; around 61% of them occurred a single time. The ten largest clonotypes hold under 35% of the sample.

Sequencing was performed on distant non-tumor lung tissue. This receptor was identified in a man in his 70s with non-small cell lung cancer. This receptor chain uses TRBV11-2 and TRBJ1-1, with TRBD1 tentatively as D gene (5 bases match). The DNA reads TGTGCCCGCAGCTTAGAATCGAGGGGTTCCACTGAAGCTTTCTTT. Its protein product is CARSLESRGSTEAFF.